The subject of this entry is one T cell receptor (beta chain). Recruitment covered about 25 US areas and drew participants whose ages spanned roughly 18 to 89 years. Assay: immunoSEQ multiplex PCR; the TCRdb copy retains only in-frame clones and omits some. The sample has around 190,000 clones; approximately 84% are singletons. The record originates from a study of blood T cell repertoires in COVID-19. Whole-study context: Some COVID-19 samples were acute and others convalescent; all came from the United States, Italy and Spain.

The CDR3 totals 15 residues. Germline V gives CDR1 SGHAT, CDR2 FQDESV (reference sequence). Between the trimmed V and J ends, which lost 3 bases and 3 bases, there was a span of 9 bases. V is TRBV11-1 and J is TRBJ1-6, with unresolved D. The specimen was PBMCs or T cells enriched from blood (not recorded which). The receptor was isolated from a woman in her 30s who had recovered from COVID-19. The CDR3 bases are TGTGCCAGCAGCTTCGAGAGTAGCTATAATTCACCCCTCCACTTT. It codes for CASSFESSYNSPLHF. The whole variable domain, filled in from reference TRBV11-1 and TRBJ1-6, reads EAEVAQSPRYKITEKSQAVAFWCDPISGHATLYWYRQILGQGPELLVQFQDESVVDDSQLPKDRFSAERLKGVDSTLKIQPAELGDSAMYLCASSFESSYNSPLHFGNGTRLTVT.